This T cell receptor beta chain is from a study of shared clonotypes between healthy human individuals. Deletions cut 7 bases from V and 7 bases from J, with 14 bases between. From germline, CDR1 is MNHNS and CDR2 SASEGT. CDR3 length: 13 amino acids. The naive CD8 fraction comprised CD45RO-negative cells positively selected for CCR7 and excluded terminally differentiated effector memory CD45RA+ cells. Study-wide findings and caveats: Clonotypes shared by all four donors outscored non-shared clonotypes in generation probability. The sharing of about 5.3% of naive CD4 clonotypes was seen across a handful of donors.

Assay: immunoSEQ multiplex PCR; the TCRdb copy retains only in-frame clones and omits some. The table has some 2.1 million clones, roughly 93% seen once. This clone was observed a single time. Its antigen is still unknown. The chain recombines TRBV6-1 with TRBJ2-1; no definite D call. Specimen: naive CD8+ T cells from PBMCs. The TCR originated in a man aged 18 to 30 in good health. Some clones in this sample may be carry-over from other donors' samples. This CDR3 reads CASTHDNGNEQFF. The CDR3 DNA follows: TGTGCCAGCACCCATGATAACGGGAATGAGCAGTTCTTC.